The rows below give T cell receptor beta chains drawn from one sample of a study of blood T cell repertoires in COVID-19. The protocol was immunoSEQ multiplex PCR, while the TCRdb copy is restricted to in-frame clones and leaves out a portion. The repertoire holds about 140,000 clones, with more than 75% as singletons. Sample: peripheral blood. Receptor source: a man in his fifties or sixties who had recovered from COVID-19. The CDR3 runs from the conserved cysteine through the conserved F or W. Fields, in order: clone size, CDR3 length, J gene, V gene, D gene, CDR3 protein, CDR3 DNA. The D gene is left open where the match is weak. Some rows mark clone size as missing; the rest say once, few, many or name a class of expanded clone.

NA	13	TRBJ2-2	TRBV9	NA	CASSVAGTGELFF	TGTGCCAGCAGCGTAGCCGGGACCGGGGAGCTGTTTTTT
NA	15	TRBJ2-5	TRBV5-4	NA	CASSWGVSLQETQYF	TGTGCCAGCAGCTGGGGGGTCAGCCTACAAGAGACCCAGTACTTC
NA	14	TRBJ2-3	TRBV5-1	TRBD2	CASSLGTSADTQYF	TGCGCCAGCAGCTTAGGGACTAGCGCAGATACGCAGTATTTT
NA	14	TRBJ2-3	TRBV10-3	TRBD1	CAISAGGSTDTQYF	TGTGCCATCAGTGCAGGGGGCAGTACAGATACGCAGTATTTT
NA	14	TRBJ1-1	TRBV7-2	TRBD1	CASSLQGGLDEAFF	TGTGCCAGCAGCTTACAGGGGGGCCTTGATGAAGCTTTCTTT
NA	15	TRBJ1-1	TRBV5-1	TRBD1	CASSLGVTGRTEAFF	TGCGCCAGCAGCTTGGGGGTGACAGGGCGCACTGAAGCTTTCTTT
NA	15	TRBJ2-7	TRBV7-2	NA	CASSLDRISSYEQYF	TGTGCCAGCAGTTTGGACAGAATAAGCTCCTACGAGCAGTACTTC
NA	15	TRBJ1-6	TRBV19	NA	CASRTSWETNSPLHF	TGTGCCAGTCGGACCTCATGGGAGACGAATTCACCCCTCCACTTT
NA	15	TRBJ1-3	TRBV6-5	NA	CASGHRSAPGNTIYF	TGTGCCAGCGGCCACAGGAGTGCTCCTGGAAACACCATATATTTT
NA	13	TRBJ2-7	TRBV25-1	TRBD1	CASRGQEAYEQYF	TGTGCCAGCAGGGGACAGGAGGCATACGAGCAGTACTTC
NA	14	TRBJ2-7	TRBV30	TRBD1	CAWQAGTGFYEQYF	TGTGCCTGGCAAGCCGGGACAGGGTTCTACGAGCAGTACTTC
NA	15	TRBJ2-3	TRBV27	TRBD2	CASSQGLAATDTQYF	TGTGCCAGCAGTCAGGGACTAGCGGCCACAGATACGCAGTATTTT
NA	15	TRBJ1-3	TRBV13	NA	CASSHWGDSGNTIYF	TGTGCCAGCAGCCACTGGGGGGACTCTGGAAACACCATATATTTT
NA	17	TRBJ2-7	TRBV23-1	TRBD1	CASSQSDNSDRDYEQYF	TGCGCCAGCAGTCAATCGGACAACTCGGACAGGGACTACGAGCAGTACTTC
NA	12	TRBJ1-6	TRBV10-3	NA	CAISESARSLHF	TGTGCCATCAGTGAGTCTGCGCGGTCCCTCCACTTT
NA	16	TRBJ2-2	TRBV3-1/TRBV3-2	TRBD2	CASSQEWLAGAGELFF	TGTGCCAGCAGCCAAGAATGGCTAGCGGGGGCCGGGGAGCTGTTTTTT
NA	17	TRBJ2-3	TRBV27	TRBD1	CASSPNLPGQVLNTQYF	TGTGCCAGCAGTCCGAATCTACCGGGACAGGTTCTAAATACGCAGTATTTT
NA	14	TRBJ2-5	TRBV11-3	TRBD2	CASSSRGGKETQYF	TGTGCCAGCAGCAGTCGGGGGGGGAAAGAGACCCAGTACTTC
once	14	TRBJ1-1	TRBV4-1	TRBD1	CASRGTGKGTEAFF	TGCGCCAGCAGGGGGACAGGGAAGGGCACTGAAGCTTTCTTT
few	15	TRBJ1-6	TRBV9	NA	CASSPQGYFGSPLHF	TGTGCCAGCAGCCCGCAGGGTTATTTCGGTTCACCCCTCCACTTT
NA	16	TRBJ1-6	TRBV2	NA	CASSESTDAYNSPLHF	TGTGCCAGCAGTGAATCCACAGACGCCTATAATTCACCCCTCCACTTT
once	13	TRBJ1-2	TRBV9	TRBD1	CASTPGQHYGYTF	TGTGCCAGCACACCGGGACAGCACTATGGCTACACCTTC
NA	12	TRBJ1-2	TRBV3-1/TRBV3-2	NA	CASSHAEGGYTF	TGTGCCAGCAGCCACGCAGAGGGTGGCTACACCTTC
NA	13	TRBJ2-7	TRBV6-5	TRBD1	CASSKDRAYEQYF	TGTGCCAGCAGTAAGGACAGGGCCTACGAGCAGTACTTC
NA	17	TRBJ2-7	TRBV9	TRBD2	CASSRLSGLGGTYEQYF	TGTGCCAGCAGCCGTTTATCGGGACTAGGAGGGACCTACGAGCAGTACTTC
NA	15	TRBJ1-4	TRBV19	NA	CATRGSEALAEKLFF	TGTGCCACCCGGGGGTCTGAGGCACTTGCTGAAAAACTGTTTTTT
once	15	TRBJ1-5	TRBV9	NA	CASSPTGGDTMPQHF	TGTGCCAGCAGTCCCACCGGGGGGGACACCATGCCCCAGCATTTT
NA	15	TRBJ1-5	TRBV18	TRBD1	CASSPQGAGGQPQHF	TGTGCCAGCTCGCCTCAGGGGGCAGGAGGACAGCCCCAGCATTTT
few	14	TRBJ2-1	TRBV5-5	TRBD1	CASSLNDRGNEQFF	TGTGCCAGCAGCTTGAATGACAGGGGAAATGAGCAGTTCTTC
NA	15	TRBJ2-2	TRBV2	TRBD1	CASSRYRGQTGELFF	TGTGCCAGCAGCAGATACAGGGGGCAGACCGGGGAGCTGTTTTTT
NA	13	TRBJ1-6	TRBV2	NA	CASMGTRNSPPHF	TGTGCCAGCATGGGGACACGAAATTCACCCCCCCACTTT
NA	14	TRBJ2-7	TRBV9	NA	CASSVDLSSYEQYF	TGTGCCAGCAGCGTAGATCTCAGCTCCTACGAGCAGTACTTC
few	13	TRBJ1-6	TRBV10-3	TRBD1	CAGGQGDNSPLHF	TGTGCTGGGGGACAGGGGGATAATTCACCCCTCCACTTT
once	16	TRBJ1-5	TRBV19	TRBD1	CASIQGTGKFNQPQHF	TGTGCCAGTATTCAAGGGACAGGGAAGTTCAATCAGCCCCAGCATTTT
NA	15	TRBJ2-5	TRBV3-1/TRBV3-2	TRBD2	CASSQGLAFQETQYF	TGTGCCAGCAGCCAGGGACTAGCGTTCCAAGAGACCCAGTACTTC
NA	14	TRBJ2-2	TRBV19	NA	CASLGVEDTGELFF	TGTGCCAGTTTAGGGGTTGAGGACACCGGGGAGCTGTTTTTT
NA	13	TRBJ2-7	TRBV25-1	NA	CASQSGQFLKQYF	TGTGCCAGCCAAAGCGGCCAGTTTCTGAAGCAGTACTTC
once	14	TRBJ2-7	TRBV11-3	TRBD2	CASKVLAGPYEQYF	TGTGCCAGCAAAGTCCTAGCGGGGCCCTACGAGCAGTACTTC